The next 8 T cell receptor beta chains were all read from a single sample in a study of blood T cell repertoires in COVID-19. Some clones are missing from TCRdb's copy, which holds only in-frame ones; the method was immunoSEQ multiplex PCR. The sample gives over 200,000 clones, roughly nine tenths of which show up once; around 12% is in the top ten. The sample comprised peripheral blood. Source of these receptors: a woman aged 18 to 35 who had recovered from COVID-19.

The chain has TRBV5-4 and TRBJ2-2; D ambiguous. The length of the CDR3 is 15 residues. Per the germline V gene, CDR1 is SGHNT and CDR2 is YYREEE (reference sequence). V dropped 3 bases and J dropped 2 bases, with 11 bases sitting between them. The CDR3 region is CASSSELFNTGELFF. Written as DNA, the CDR3 is TGTGCCAGCAGCTCGGAGCTTTTCAACACCGGGGAGCTGTTTTTT.

V usage is TRBV15 and J usage is TRBJ1-5, with a tentative D call TRBD1 (6 bases). There are 15 residues in the CDR3. Trimming took 0 bases from V and 4 from J, leaving 10 bases between them. Germline CDR1 reads LNHNV; CDR2 reads YYDKDF (reference sequence). CDR3 sequence reads: CATSRDRGTNQPQHF. The DNA of the CDR3 is TGTGCCACCAGCAGAGATAGGGGGACAAATCAGCCCCAGCATTTT.

The CDR3 coding sequence is TGTGCCAGCAGGGGAGGAGGGGTAGGGGAAAAACTGTTTTTT. Protein product: CASRGGGVGEKLFF. The chain links TRBV4-2 to TRBJ1-4, with D perhaps TRBD1 (5 bases). The CDR3 sequence is 14 residues long. Between the trimmed V and J ends, which lost 6 bases and 8 bases, there was a span of 16 bases. Germline V gene data show CDR1 as LGHNA and CDR2 as YNFKEQ.

This clone was seen just once. The chain combines TRBV6-5 with TRBJ2-1; 9 bases are a match to TRBD1. From germline, CDR1 is MNHEY and CDR2 SVGAGI. V was pared by 6 bases and J by 4 bases, with 7 bases of the junction left unmatched. CDR3 length: 15 amino acids. The chain's CDR3 is CASRTGTGLYNEQFF. CDR3 coding DNA: TGTGCCAGCAGGACCGGGACAGGGCTATACAATGAGCAGTTCTTC.

On this clone itself: This specimen includes other DNA sequences encoding the same CDR3. The chain couples TRBV5-6 to TRBJ1-4; D unresolved. The V gene lost 4 bases and the J gene lost 0 bases, with 7 bases spanning the gap. CDR1 and CDR2 (germline): SGHDT, YYEEEE. The length of the CDR3 is 14 residues. The CDR3 spells CASSLIATNEKLFF. The CDR3 DNA follows: TGTGCCAGCAGCCTTATTGCAACTAATGAAAAACTGTTTTTT. Full variable domain (outside the CDR3, taken from reference TRBV5-6 and TRBJ1-4): DAGVTQSPTHLIKTRGQQVTLRCSPKSGHDTVSWYQQALGQGPQFIFQYYEEEERQRGNFPDRFSGHQFPNYSSELNVNALLLGDSALYLCASSLIATNEKLFFGSGTQLSVL.

This sequence joins TRBV18 and TRBJ1-1; 8 nucleotides agree with TRBD1. Germline CDR1 is KGHSH and CDR2 is LQKENI. CDR3 length: 16 amino acids. Trimming cost V 1 base and J 4 bases; bases outside gene matches: 8. CDR3 residues: CASSPRRGHEGTEAFF. The CDR3 region has the DNA TGTGCCAGCTCACCACGCAGGGGGCATGAAGGCACTGAAGCTTTCTTT.

The genes are TRBV7-2 and TRBJ2-7; no definite D call. This CDR3 is built from 15 residues. The germline V and J ends were trimmed by 3 bases and 2 bases, with 14 bases remaining between them. Looked up from germline, CDR1 is SGHTA and CDR2 is FQGNSA. The CDR3 protein is CASSFDRAIPYEQYF. The DNA for the CDR3 is TGTGCCAGCAGCTTCGATCGAGCGATTCCCTACGAGCAGTACTTC.

The CDR3, as DNA: TGCGCCAGCAGCGTGGACAGGGCTAATGAAAAACTGTTTTTT. Its protein product is CASSVDRANEKLFF. The gene calls are TRBV4-3 and TRBJ1-4, with 8 bases matching TRBD1. This CDR3 contains 14 residues. CDR1 is LGHNA and CDR2 is YSLEER in the germline V gene. V shed 5 bases, J shed 3 bases, and the junction held 2 bases outside the gene matches.